The 25 T cell receptor beta chains in this list originate from one sample, sequenced in a study of blood T cell repertoires in COVID-19. Assay: immunoSEQ multiplex PCR; the TCRdb copy retains only in-frame clones and omits some. The repertoire holds about 260,000 clones, with about 89% as singletons. Material for sequencing was peripheral blood. The receptors originated from a woman in her 40s who had recovered from COVID-19.

V and J are TRBV5-1 and TRBJ2-3, with 12 nucleotides matching TRBD2. Per germline, CDR1 SGHRS and CDR2 YFSETQ. V shed 5 bases and J 9 bases; nucleotides not matched to a gene: 10. The CDR3 runs 15 residues. CDR3 residues: CASSSSGGALGTQYF. CDR3 coding DNA: TGCGCCAGCAGTTCTAGCGGGGGGGCATTGGGAACGCAGTATTTT.

The gene calls are TRBV5-6 and TRBJ2-3; 11 nucleotides agree with TRBD2. V lost 4 bases, J lost 4 bases, and 5 bases stayed unmatched. Germline V gives CDR1 SGHDT, CDR2 YYEEEE. The CDR3 runs to 15 residues. As DNA, the CDR3 is TGTGCCAGCAGCCCCATAGCGGGGGGGCCAGATACGCAGTATTTT. Encoded protein: CASSPIAGGPDTQYF.

This chain's CDR3 is CASSEFSGAWEAFF. DNA of the CDR3: TGTGCCAGCAGCGAGTTTAGCGGGGCGTGGGAAGCTTTCTTT. This chain connects TRBV6-5 to TRBJ1-1; D perhaps matches TRBD1 (5 bases). The CDR3 consists of 14 residues. With 6 bases removed from V and 8 bases from J, the gap between germline ends came to 19 bases. Germline CDR1 and CDR2: MNHEY and SVGAGI.

The gene calls are TRBV5-8 and TRBJ1-2; no firm D call. Germline V gene data show CDR1 as SGHTS and CDR2 as YDEGEE. V was clipped by 6 bases and J by 3 bases, with 21 bases between them. This CDR3 comprises 16 residues. In DNA form, the CDR3 reads TGTGCCAGCAACTCCGCCGGGGTGGCCTTGGACTATGGCTACACCTTC. As protein: CASNSAGVALDYGYTF.

This clone was found a few times. This rearrangement joins TRBV11-2 to TRBJ1-2, with a possible D match to TRBD1 (5 bases). Trimming pared 4 bases from V and 4 bases from J, leaving 13 bases between. CDR3 size: 14 residues. CDR1 and CDR2 (germline): SGHAT, FQNNGV. DNA of the CDR3: TGTGCCAGCAGCTGGGCGGGGGGGAGCTATGGCTACACCTTC. Residues: CASSWAGGSYGYTF.

This chain connects TRBV5-4 to TRBJ1-2; 10 bases map to TRBD1. The germline V gene has CDR1 SGHNT and CDR2 YYREEE (reference sequence). The CDR3 extends over 16 amino acids. V shed 4 bases, J shed 5 bases, and the junction held 11 bases outside the gene matches. The CDR3 protein is CASSTRPPGQGYGYTF. The CDR3 nucleotides are TGTGCCAGCAGCACCAGACCCCCGGGACAGGGGTATGGCTACACCTTC.

The V and J genes are TRBV4-1 and TRBJ1-2; perhaps TRBD1 as D (6 bases). The CDR3 is 15 amino acids. Germline loops: CDR1 MGHRA, CDR2 YSYEKL. V lost 2 bases and J 3 bases, leaving 13 bases between the germline ends. The CDR3 reads CASSQSGTNDYGYTF. CDR3 sequence (DNA): TGCGCCAGCAGCCAATCTGGGACAAACGACTATGGCTACACCTTC.

The V and J genes are TRBV9 and TRBJ1-2, with 7 bases that match TRBD1. CDR1 and CDR2 (germline): SGDLS, YYNGEE. This CDR3 is 15 amino acids long. V lost 4 bases, J lost 2 bases, and 8 bases stayed unmatched. CDR3 protein: CASSHRQGINYGYTF. Written as DNA, the CDR3 is TGTGCCAGCAGCCACAGACAGGGCATCAACTATGGCTACACCTTC.

A single count supports this clone. The chain links TRBV29-1 to TRBJ2-7; 11 bases agree with TRBD1. The CDR3 runs 12 residues. The V segment lost 6 bases and the J segment 6 bases; nucleotides outside the gene matches: 4. The germline gives CDR1 SQVTM, CDR2 ANQGSEA. CDR3: CSVGQGAFEQYF. The CDR3 region has the DNA TGCAGCGTCGGACAGGGGGCGTTCGAGCAGTACTTC.

This sequence joins TRBV3-1 (or the pseudogene TRBV3-2) and TRBJ2-3, with 10 bases matching TRBD2. The germline CDR1 and CDR2 sequences are LGHDT and YNNKEL (reference sequence). The junction had 10 bases not matched to a gene; V was cut back by 2 bases and J by 2 bases. The CDR3 spans 18 residues. The CDR3 DNA follows: TGTGCCAGCAGCCAACTGGTAGCGGGGGGAGACCTCACAGATACGCAGTATTTT. The encoded protein is CASSQLVAGGDLTDTQYF.

A word on this clone: A junction end diverges from the germline sequence, so it may reflect a read error. This chain links TRBV7-2 with TRBJ2-3; 8 bases fit TRBD2. Per germline, CDR1 SGHTA and CDR2 FQGNSA. This CDR3 spans 15 amino acids. Written as DNA, the CDR3 is TGTGCCAGCAGCTTAGCCGGGGGGGGCACAGGTACGCAGTATTTT. Translation: CASSLAGGGTGTQYF.

The chain combines TRBV5-1 with TRBJ2-2; D might be TRBD1 (6 bases). From germline, CDR1 is SGHRS and CDR2 YFSETQ. This CDR3 has 15 amino acids. With 7 bases removed from V and 7 bases from J, the gap between germline ends came to 20 bases. In DNA form, the CDR3 reads TGCGCCAGCCACCAGACAGGACCGCTAAACGGGGAGCTGTTTTTT. This translates into CASHQTGPLNGELFF.

J is TRBJ2-2 and V is TRBV24-1; 7 positions match TRBD1. This CDR3 spans 15 amino acids. The J segment lost 4 bases and the V segment lost 3 bases, leaving 4 bases of the junction unmatched. Germline values: CDR1 KGHDR, CDR2 SFDVKD. CDR3 bases: TGTGCCACCAGTGATGCGAGACAGGGCACCGGGGAGCTGTTTTTT. Translating it yields CATSDARQGTGELFF.

V is TRBV14 and J is TRBJ2-6; TRBD1 aligns across 7 bases. The V segment lost 5 bases and the J segment 0 bases; nucleotides outside the gene matches: 13. From germline, CDR1 is SGHDN and CDR2 FVKESK. The CDR3 length is 19 residues. The CDR3 protein is CASSNLTGTALSGANVLTF. The CDR3 region has the DNA TGTGCCAGCAGCAATCTGACCGGGACAGCCCTCTCTGGGGCCAACGTCCTGACTTTC. Drawing the rest from reference TRBV14 and TRBJ2-6, the complete variable domain is EAGVTQFPSHSVIEKGQTVTLRCDPISGHDNLYWYRRVMGKEIKFLLHFVKESKQDESGMPNNRFLAERTGGTYSTLKVQPAELEDSGVYFCASSNLTGTALSGANVLTFGAGSRLTVL.

The table lists this clone with a few counts. The chain recombines TRBV7-2 with TRBJ2-2; TRBD1 is a possible D gene (6 bases). The CDR3 runs to 15 residues. V shed 6 bases and J shed 4 bases, with 15 bases lying between them. Germline V gene sequence: CDR1 SGHTA, CDR2 FQGNSA. The CDR3 region is CASRPPGHVTGELFF. Here the CDR3 DNA reads TGTGCCAGCAGACCTCCGGGACACGTCACCGGGGAGCTGTTTTTT.

This clone showed up just a few times. This sequence joins TRBV6-2 or TRBV6-3 and TRBJ1-1; D is undetermined. The germline V and J ends were trimmed by 0 bases and 4 bases, with 18 bases remaining between them. CDR1 and CDR2 from the germline V gene are MNHEY and SVGEGT. The CDR3 totals 17 residues. This CDR3 is CASSYSGRFRGFTEAFF. The CDR3, as DNA: TGTGCCAGCAGTTACTCGGGCAGGTTCCGTGGTTTCACTGAAGCTTTCTTT.

The rearrangement uses TRBV7-9 and TRBJ2-5, with D perhaps matching TRBD1 (5 bases). V was shortened by 11 bases and J by 2 bases, with 9 bases between the two germline ends. The CDR3 loop spans 11 amino acids. Germline lookup yields CDR1 SEHNR and CDR2 FQNEAQ (reference sequence). The CDR3 sequence: CAYPGQETQYF. The CDR3 DNA sequence: TGTGCCTACCCAGGGCAAGAGACCCAGTACTTC.

Remarks on this clone: The germline gene is not matched at one end of the junction; a read error may be the cause. This chain links TRBV18 with TRBJ1-1; D possibly corresponds to TRBD1 (5 bases). Germline V gene sequence: CDR1 KGHSH, CDR2 LQKENI. There are 14 residues in the CDR3. The CDR3 DNA sequence: TGTGCCAGCTCCCCACAGGAGATGAACACTGAAGCTTTCTTT. Residues: CASSPQEMNTEAFF.

V gene TRBV12-5 combines with J gene TRBJ2-7; unclear D gene. V shed 0 bases and J shed 3 bases, with 6 bases lying between them. CDR1 and CDR2 from the germline V gene are LGHNT and FRNRAP. This CDR3 is built from 13 residues. The chain's CDR3 is CASGLVLGYEQYF. DNA of the CDR3: TGTGCTAGTGGTTTGGTACTCGGCTACGAGCAGTACTTC.

V gene TRBV7-2 combines with J gene TRBJ2-3; 9 bases are a match to TRBD2. The CDR3 contains 14 residues. V shed 5 bases, J shed 6 bases, and the junction held 6 bases outside the gene matches. Germline CDR1 and CDR2: SGHTA and FQGNSA. In DNA, the CDR3 is TGTGCCAGCAGCCAAGGGCTAGCGGGGGATACGCAGTATTTT. This codes for CASSQGLAGDTQYF.

The V and J genes are TRBV6-5 and TRBJ2-1; 9 nucleotides match TRBD2. CDR1 is MNHEY and CDR2 is SVGAGI in the germline V gene. This CDR3 is 14 amino acids long. After removal of 6 bases from V and 4 bases from J, the junction contained 4 bases not matched to a gene. This chain's CDR3 is CASSRLADYNEQFF. The CDR3 DNA follows: TGTGCCAGCAGCCGACTAGCGGATTACAATGAGCAGTTCTTC.

This chain uses TRBV5-1 with TRBJ2-7; 7 nucleotides line up with TRBD1. CDR3 size: 15 residues. The V gene's germline CDR1 is SGHRS and CDR2 YFSETQ. The junction had 9 bases not matched to a gene; V was cut back by 2 bases and J by 4 bases. This CDR3 is CASSFRQGNSYEQYF. CDR3 in DNA: TGCGCCAGCAGCTTTCGACAGGGAAATTCGTACGAGCAGTACTTC.

The chain has TRBV6-6 and TRBJ1-2, with 11 bases matching TRBD1. The CDR3 has 16 residues. The germline CDR1 and CDR2 sequences are MNHNY and SVGAGI (reference sequence). J lost 8 bases, V lost 0 bases, and 8 bases had no gene match. The CDR3 reads CASSYSKPDRGLGYTF. The CDR3 bases are TGTGCCAGCAGTTACTCGAAACCGGACAGGGGGCTAGGCTACACCTTC.

V is TRBV4-3 and J is TRBJ2-7; 7 bases are shared with TRBD1. The CDR3 consists of 15 residues. The trim removed 3 bases at V and 0 bases at J, leaving 5 bases unmatched. CDR1 is LGHNA, CDR2 YSLEER, per germline. This chain's CDR3 is CASSHLTGSSYEQYF. CDR3 nucleotide sequence: TGCGCCAGCAGCCACCTGACAGGGAGCTCCTACGAGCAGTACTTC.

The V and J genes are TRBV5-1 and TRBJ1-1, with D uncertain. Trimming cost V 4 bases and J 2 bases, with 12 bases left between them. Germline CDR1 is SGHRS and CDR2 is YFSETQ. The CDR3 is 14 residues long. DNA of the CDR3: TGCGCCAGCAGCACAAGGGCGGGAAACACTGAAGCTTTCTTT. It specifies CASSTRAGNTEAFF.